These 8 T cell receptor beta chains came from one sample sequenced in a study of human T cells and chemical hapten exposure. TCRdb processed the 5' RACE reads anew with MiXCR; each CDR3 protein has one entry. The sample includes 120,000 to 150,000 distinct CDR3 sequences, roughly 4.1% of them seen just once. Total RNA came from unfractionated whole blood. These receptors were taken from a female donor in good health.

This clonotype was observed at least ten times. V gene TRBV2 combines with J gene TRBJ2-5; D is ambiguous. Trimming cost V 3 bases and J 1 base, with 9 bases left between them. The CDR3 contains 14 residues. In germline, CDR1 is SNHLY, CDR2 FYNNEI. Here the CDR3 reads CASSDWPSQETQYF. Here the CDR3 DNA reads TGTGCCAGCAGTGATTGGCCTAGCCAAGAGACCCAGTACTTC.

This CDR3 reads CAWRDGLRQGSSYNSPLHF. CDR3 coding DNA: TGTGCCTGGAGAGATGGGTTGAGACAGGGGAGCTCCTATAATTCACCCCTCCACTTT. This chain connects TRBV30 to TRBJ1-6; 8 bases are a match to TRBD1. This CDR3 has 19 residues. Per germline, CDR1 GTSNPN and CDR2 SVGIG (reference sequence). V lost 3 bases to trimming and J lost 0 bases; unmatched junction nucleotides: 13.

This clonotype was seen many times. The chain recombines TRBV5-1 with TRBJ2-7; D remains unclear. The CDR3 consists of 15 residues. V lost 1 base, J lost 2 bases, and 13 bases lay in between. CDR1 and CDR2 (germline): SGHRS, YFSETQ. The CDR3 coding sequence is TGCGCCAGCAGCTTGAGCTCGGTAGTACCCTACGAGCAGTACTTC. Encoded protein: CASSLSSVVPYEQYF.

This clonotype was detected ten times or more. The chain joins TRBV7-6 to TRBJ1-3; 8 nucleotides agree with TRBD1. Trimming cost V 2 bases and J 1 base; bases outside gene matches: 1. From germline, CDR1 is SGHVS and CDR2 FNYEAQ. CDR3 length: 15 residues. This chain's CDR3 is CASSLNRGSGNTIYF. Written as DNA, the CDR3 is TGTGCCAGCAGCTTAAACAGGGGGTCTGGAAACACCATATATTTT. The variable domain in full, completed from reference TRBV7-6 and TRBJ1-3, reads GAGVSQSPRYKVTKRGQDVALRCDPISGHVSLYWYRQALGQGPEFLTYFNYEAQQDKSGLPNDRFSAERPEGSISTLTIQRTEQRDSAMYRCASSLNRGSGNTIYFGEGSWLTVV.

This clonotype was recorded at least ten times. The chain links TRBV9 to TRBJ2-6, with D possibly matching TRBD1 (6 bases). The CDR3 covers 19 residues. V was cut by 4 bases and J by 0 bases, with 20 bases left in between. Germline V gene data show CDR1 as SGDLS and CDR2 as YYNGEE. The CDR3 reads CASSPSLGQLRSGANVLTF. DNA of the CDR3: TGTGCCAGCAGCCCGTCCCTAGGACAGCTTCGCTCTGGGGCCAACGTCCTGACTTTC.

Many counts were recorded for this clonotype. The genes are TRBV6-5 and TRBJ2-3; 10 bases are a match to TRBD2. The V gene's germline CDR1 is MNHEY and CDR2 SVGAGI. V lost 3 bases, J lost 0 bases, and 9 bases stayed unmatched. The CDR3 totals 18 residues. CDR3 nucleotide sequence: TGTGCCAGCAGTTATAGGCGGGAGCGGGGGGGTAGCACAGATACGCAGTATTTT. Its translation: CASSYRRERGGSTDTQYF.

This clonotype was detected many times. The chain uses TRBV27 and TRBJ1-1; D remains unclear. This CDR3 spans 17 amino acids. CDR1 is MNHEY, CDR2 SMNVEV, per germline (reference sequence). Deletions cut 5 bases from V and 3 bases from J, with 22 bases between. CDR3 coding DNA: TGTGCCAGCAGTCCCCCCTCGTTCGGGGAGGAGGACACTGAAGCTTTCTTT. Protein product: CASSPPSFGEEDTEAFF.

This clonotype was detected ten times or more. V usage is TRBV6-2 or TRBV6-3 and J usage is TRBJ2-7; a possible D gene is TRBD1 (5 bases). Germline lookup yields CDR1 MNHEY and CDR2 SVGEGT. The V gene lost 1 base and the J gene lost 2 bases, with 12 bases spanning the gap. CDR3 length: 15 amino acids. The CDR3 DNA follows: TGTGCCAGCAGTTACTTTCCCAGGGATACCTACGAGCAGTACTTC. Protein product: CASSYFPRDTYEQYF.